Listed below are T cell receptor beta chains from one sample, sequenced in a study of control samples from healthy donors and cancer patients. Sequenced by immunoSEQ multiplex PCR; TCRdb stores in-frame clones only, minus some. The sample lists 60,000 to 70,000 clones; approximately 85% were seen once. What was sequenced was blood. These receptors all come from a man in his forties in good health. Both conserved end residues are part of each CDR3. The order of the fields is J gene, clone size, V gene, CDR3 protein. Clone sizes are given selectively: once, few, many, or a class where the clone is expanded.

J: TRBJ1-2
size: -
V: TRBV11-3
CDR3: CASSSPPLGQVNYGYTF

J: TRBJ1-3
size: -
V: TRBV14
CDR3: CASSPHRGMRLNTIYF

J: TRBJ2-7
size: -
V: TRBV12-5
CDR3: CASGLVGLAGVLDEQYF

J: TRBJ2-7
size: once
V: TRBV4-3
CDR3: CASSQESSYEQYF

J: TRBJ1-1
size: -
V: TRBV7-3
CDR3: CASSHRGGTEAFF

J: TRBJ2-2
size: -
V: TRBV6-2/TRBV6-3
CDR3: CASSTGLAGSGTGELFF

J: TRBJ2-1
size: -
V: TRBV11-2
CDR3: CASSFSTSGNEQFF

J: TRBJ1-6
size: -
V: TRBV28
CDR3: CASKGTGGTSPLHF

J: TRBJ2-4
size: -
V: TRBV12-3/TRBV12-4
CDR3: CASGPRGDIQYF

J: TRBJ1-1
size: -
V: TRBV20-1
CDR3: CSASRQGAMNTEAFF

J: TRBJ1-2
size: -
V: TRBV18
CDR3: CASSPDGDYGYTF

J: TRBJ2-1
size: -
V: TRBV5-1
CDR3: CASGATAGHNEQFF

J: TRBJ1-1
size: -
V: TRBV6-5
CDR3: CASSYSPDRGLTEAFF

J: TRBJ1-5
size: -
V: TRBV3-1/TRBV3-2
CDR3: CASSPHGEQPQHF

J: TRBJ1-6
size: -
V: TRBV2
CDR3: CASHVSSGSPLHF

J: TRBJ1-6
size: -
V: TRBV19
CDR3: CASSMFPGQGFNSPLHF

J: TRBJ1-1
size: -
V: TRBV14
CDR3: CASSLIQGYTEAFF

J: TRBJ1-5
size: few
V: TRBV7-9
CDR3: CASSGWGDQPQHF

J: TRBJ2-7
size: -
V: TRBV7-8
CDR3: CASSTRQGTSYEQYF

J: TRBJ1-2
size: -
V: TRBV6-6
CDR3: CASSTGFSSGYTF

J: TRBJ1-5
size: once
V: TRBV30
CDR3: CAWSIGVYRGGTQPQHF

J: TRBJ2-1
size: -
V: TRBV2
CDR3: CASSPGQGVLNEQFF

J: TRBJ2-2
size: -
V: TRBV14
CDR3: CASSLPGNTNTGELFF

J: TRBJ2-2
size: -
V: TRBV7-9
CDR3: CASSPQRNTGELFF

J: TRBJ1-1
size: -
V: TRBV18
CDR3: CASSPSWRGLNTEAFF

J: TRBJ2-2
size: -
V: TRBV6-5
CDR3: CASSRGQINTGELFF

J: TRBJ2-7
size: -
V: TRBV6-6
CDR3: CASSHEQGRVVSYEQYF